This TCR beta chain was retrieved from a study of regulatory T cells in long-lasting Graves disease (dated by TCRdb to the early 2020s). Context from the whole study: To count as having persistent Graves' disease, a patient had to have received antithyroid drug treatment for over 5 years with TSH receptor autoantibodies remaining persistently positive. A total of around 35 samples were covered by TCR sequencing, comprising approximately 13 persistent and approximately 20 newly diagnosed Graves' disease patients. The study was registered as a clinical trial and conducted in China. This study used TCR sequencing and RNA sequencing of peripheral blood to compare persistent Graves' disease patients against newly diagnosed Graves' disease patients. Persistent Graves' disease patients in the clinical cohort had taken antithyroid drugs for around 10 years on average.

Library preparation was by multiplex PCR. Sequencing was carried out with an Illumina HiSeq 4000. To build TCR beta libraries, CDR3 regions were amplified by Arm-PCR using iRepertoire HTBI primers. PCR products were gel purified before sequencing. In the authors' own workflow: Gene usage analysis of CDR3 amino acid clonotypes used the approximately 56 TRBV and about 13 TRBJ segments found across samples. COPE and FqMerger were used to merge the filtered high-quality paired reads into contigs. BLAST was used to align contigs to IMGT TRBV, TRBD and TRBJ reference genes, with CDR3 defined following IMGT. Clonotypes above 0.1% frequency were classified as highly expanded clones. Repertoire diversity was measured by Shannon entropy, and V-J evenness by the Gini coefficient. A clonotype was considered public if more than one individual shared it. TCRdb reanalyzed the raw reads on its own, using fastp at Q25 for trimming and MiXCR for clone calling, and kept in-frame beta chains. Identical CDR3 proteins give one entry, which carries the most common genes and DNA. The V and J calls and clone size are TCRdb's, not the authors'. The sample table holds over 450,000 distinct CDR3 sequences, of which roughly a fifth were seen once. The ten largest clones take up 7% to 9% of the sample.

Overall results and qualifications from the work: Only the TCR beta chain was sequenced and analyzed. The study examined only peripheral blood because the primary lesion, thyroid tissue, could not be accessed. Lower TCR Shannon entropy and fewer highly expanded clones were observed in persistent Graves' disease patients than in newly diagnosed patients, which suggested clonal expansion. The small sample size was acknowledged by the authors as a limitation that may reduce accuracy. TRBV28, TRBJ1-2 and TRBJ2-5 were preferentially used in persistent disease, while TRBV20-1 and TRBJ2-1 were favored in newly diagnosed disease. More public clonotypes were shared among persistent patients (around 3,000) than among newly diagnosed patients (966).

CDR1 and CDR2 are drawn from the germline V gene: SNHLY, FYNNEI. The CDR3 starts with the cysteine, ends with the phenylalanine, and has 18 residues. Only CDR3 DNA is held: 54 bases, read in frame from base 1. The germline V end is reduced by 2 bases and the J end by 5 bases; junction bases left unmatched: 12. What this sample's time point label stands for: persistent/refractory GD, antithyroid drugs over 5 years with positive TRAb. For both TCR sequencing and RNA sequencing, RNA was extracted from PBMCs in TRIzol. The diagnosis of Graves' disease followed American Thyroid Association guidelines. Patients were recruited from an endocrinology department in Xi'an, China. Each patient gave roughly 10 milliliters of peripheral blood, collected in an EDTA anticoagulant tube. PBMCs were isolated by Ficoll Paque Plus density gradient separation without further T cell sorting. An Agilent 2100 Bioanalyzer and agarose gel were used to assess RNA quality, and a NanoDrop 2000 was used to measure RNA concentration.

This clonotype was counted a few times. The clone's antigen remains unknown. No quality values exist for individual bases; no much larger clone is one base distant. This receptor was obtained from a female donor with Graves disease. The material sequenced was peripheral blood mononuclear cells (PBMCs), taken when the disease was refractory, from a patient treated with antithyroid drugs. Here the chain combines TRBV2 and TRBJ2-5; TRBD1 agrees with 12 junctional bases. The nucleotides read TGTGCCAGCAGTGAAATCGGGACAGGGGGCACACGCGAGGAGACCCAGTACTTC. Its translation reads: CASSEIGTGGTREETQYF.